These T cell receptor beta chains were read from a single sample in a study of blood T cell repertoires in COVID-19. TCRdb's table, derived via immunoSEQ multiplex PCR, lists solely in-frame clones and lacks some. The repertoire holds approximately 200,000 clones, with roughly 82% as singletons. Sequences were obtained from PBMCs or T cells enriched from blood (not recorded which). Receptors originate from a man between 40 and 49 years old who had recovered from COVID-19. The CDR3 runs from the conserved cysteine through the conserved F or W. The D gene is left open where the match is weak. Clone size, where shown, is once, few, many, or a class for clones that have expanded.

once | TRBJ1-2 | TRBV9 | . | TGTGCCAGCAGCGTGGACAGTAACTATGGCTACACCTTC | CASSVDSNYGYTF
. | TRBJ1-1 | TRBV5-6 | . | TGTGCCAGCAGCTTACGAAAGGAGGCTTTCTTT | CASSLRKEAFF
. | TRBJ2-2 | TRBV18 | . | TGTGCCAGCAAGGGACACATCAACACCGGGGAGCTGTTTTTT | CASKGHINTGELFF
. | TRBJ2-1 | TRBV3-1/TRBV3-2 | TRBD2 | TGTGCCAGCAGCCATCCTGGACTAGCGGGAGGCCACCCTTCCTACAATGAGCAGTTCTTC | CASSHPGLAGGHPSYNEQFF
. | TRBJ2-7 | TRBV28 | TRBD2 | TGTGCCAGCAGTTTTCCACGACTAGCGGGGAACTACGAGCAGTACTTC | CASSFPRLAGNYEQYF
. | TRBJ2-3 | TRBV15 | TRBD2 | TGTGCCACCAGCATTAGGCTAGCGGGAGGAGATACGCAGTATTTT | CATSIRLAGGDTQYF
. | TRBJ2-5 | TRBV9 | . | TGTGCCAGCAGCTTTACAGGGCAAGAGACCCAGTACTTC | CASSFTGQETQYF
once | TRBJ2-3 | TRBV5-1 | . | TGCGCCAGCAGCTTTGGTGGCGATACGCAGTATTTT | CASSFGGDTQYF
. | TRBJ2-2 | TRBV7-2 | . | TGTGCCAGCACCCCCCAGCGGCTACGTACCGGGGAGCTGTTTTTT | CASTPQRLRTGELFF
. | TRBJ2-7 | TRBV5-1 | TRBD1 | TGCGCCAGCAGCTTCACAGGGGATCTCTCGTACGAGCAGTACTTC | CASSFTGDLSYEQYF
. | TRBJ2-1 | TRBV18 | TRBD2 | TGTGCCAGCTCACCACCGCTCACTAGCGGGAGTAGGGATGAGCAGTTCTTC | CASSPPLTSGSRDEQFF
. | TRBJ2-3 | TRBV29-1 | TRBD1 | TGCAGCGTTGCCTTTCTCGGACAGGGGCGAGGTACAGATACGCAGTATTTT | CSVAFLGQGRGTDTQYF
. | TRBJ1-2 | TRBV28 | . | TGTGCCAGCAGCCCTTTTCTCCCCTATGGCTACACCTTC | CASSPFLPYGYTF
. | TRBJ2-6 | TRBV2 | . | TGTGCCAGCTTGTGGGCGCCTGGGGCCAACGTCCTGACTTTC | CASLWAPGANVLTF
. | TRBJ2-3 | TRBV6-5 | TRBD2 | TGTGCCAGCAGTTACACTAGCGGGAGCCGATATACGCAGTATTTT | CASSYTSGSRYTQYF
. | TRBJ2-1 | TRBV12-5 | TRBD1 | TGTGCTAGTGGTTTGGCCAGGGGGCACGCGGACAATGAGCAGTTCTTC | CASGLARGHADNEQFF
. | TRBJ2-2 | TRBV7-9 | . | TGTGCCAGCAGCTCCGACAGGATCAACACCGGGGAGCTGTTTTTT | CASSSDRINTGELFF
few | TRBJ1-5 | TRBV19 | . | TGTGCCAGTAGTGAGGACACCTTCAATCAGCCCCAGCATTTT | CASSEDTFNQPQHF
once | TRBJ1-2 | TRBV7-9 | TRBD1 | TGTGCCAGCAACAGGGGCATAATCTATGGCTACACCTTC | CASNRGIIYGYTF
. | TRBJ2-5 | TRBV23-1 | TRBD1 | TGCGCCAGCAGTCAATCTAGGACAGGGTCTGACGGAGAGACCCAGTACTTC | CASSQSRTGSDGETQYF
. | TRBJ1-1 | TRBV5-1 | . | TGCGCCAGCAGCTTGGAGGCGGGCGGAGGGTGGGGTGAAGCTTTCTTT | CASSLEAGGGWGEAFF
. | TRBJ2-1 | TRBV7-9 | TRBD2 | TGTGCCAGCAGCTTAGGGGCTAGCGGGAGGGACAATGAGCAGTTCTTC | CASSLGASGRDNEQFF
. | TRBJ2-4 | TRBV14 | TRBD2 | TGTGCCAGCAGCCCCTGGACTAGCGGGATTGACAAAAACATTCAGTACTTC | CASSPWTSGIDKNIQYF
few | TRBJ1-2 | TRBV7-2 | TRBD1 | TGTGCCAGCAGCTTAGGCTGGGACAGGTCGGTCTATGGCTACACCTTC | CASSLGWDRSVYGYTF
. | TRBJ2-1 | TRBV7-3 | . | TGTGCCAGCAGCTCCTTTCGAGGAGAGCAGTTCTTC | CASSSFRGEQFF
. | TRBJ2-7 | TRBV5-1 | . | TGCGCCAGCAGCTTGAGTAGCTACGAGCAGTACTTC | CASSLSSYEQYF
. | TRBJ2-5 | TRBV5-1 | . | TGCGCCAGCAGCTTTTTAGGTAGCGGACCGACCCAGTACTTC | CASSFLGSGPTQYF
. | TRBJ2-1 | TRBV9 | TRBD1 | TGTGCCAGCAGCGCCGGGACAGGGGTCTACAATGAGCAGTTCTTC | CASSAGTGVYNEQFF
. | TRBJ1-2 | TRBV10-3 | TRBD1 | TGTGCCATCAGTGAACAGGGGGCGGAATATGGCTACACCTTC | CAISEQGAEYGYTF
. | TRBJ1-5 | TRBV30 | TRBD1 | TGTGCCGGAGGGACAGGGTATAGCAATCAGCCCCAGCATTTT | CAGGTGYSNQPQHF
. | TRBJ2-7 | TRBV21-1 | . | TGTGCCAGCAGCAACCAGGGACTAGCGGTCTCCTACGAGCAGTACTTC | CASSNQGLAVSYEQYF
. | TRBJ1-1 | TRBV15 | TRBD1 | TGTGCCACCAGCAGAAGGGACAGGGAAGCTTTCTTT | CATSRRDREAFF
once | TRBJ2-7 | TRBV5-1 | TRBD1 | TGCGCCAGCAGCTTGGGGGGACAGGGCAACGAGCAGTACTTC | CASSLGGQGNEQYF
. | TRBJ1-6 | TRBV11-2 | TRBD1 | TGTGCCAGCAGCTTAGATGGCCCCGACAGGGGGAATTCACCCCTCCACTTT | CASSLDGPDRGNSPLHF
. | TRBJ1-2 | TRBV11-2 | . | TGTGCCAGCAGCTCAGGACAGCCCAACTATGGCTACACCTTC | CASSSGQPNYGYTF
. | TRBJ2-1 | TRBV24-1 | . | TGTGCCACCAGTAAACGAATTAGCGTTTGCTCCTACAATGAGCAGTTCTTC | CATSKRISVCSYNEQFF
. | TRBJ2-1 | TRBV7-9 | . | TGTGCCAGCGCCCGGGGGGCGCTCTCCTACAATGAGCAGTTCTTC | CASARGALSYNEQFF
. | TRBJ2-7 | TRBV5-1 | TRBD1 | TGCGCCAGCAGCTTAAACCCCGGGACAGACTACGAGCAGTACTTC | CASSLNPGTDYEQYF
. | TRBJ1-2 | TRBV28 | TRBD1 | TGTGCCAGCAGTTTAGTTATCCCGGGACAGGGATCCGGGTATGGCTACACCTTC | CASSLVIPGQGSGYGYTF
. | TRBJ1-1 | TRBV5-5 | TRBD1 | TGTGCCAGCAGCCGTTTGGACAGGGACACTGAAGCTTTCTTT | CASSRLDRDTEAFF
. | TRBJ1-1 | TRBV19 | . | TGTGCCAGTAGTATGCGGATAGACACTGAAGCTTTCTTT | CASSMRIDTEAFF
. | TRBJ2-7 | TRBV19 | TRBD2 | TGTGCCAGTAGTAGGGCTGGGCAGACTAGCGGGAGTCTCTACGAGCAGTACTTC | CASSRAGQTSGSLYEQYF
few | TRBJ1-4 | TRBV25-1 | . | TGTGCCAGCAGTGATTCGGGGGGCGGTGAAAAACTGTTTTTT | CASSDSGGGEKLFF
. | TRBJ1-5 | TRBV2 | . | TGTGCCAGCAGTGAAGAGGAGGGACAGCCCCAGCATTTT | CASSEEEGQPQHF
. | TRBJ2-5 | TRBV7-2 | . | TGTGCCAGCAGCTTAGGCGGAGTCCAAGAGACCCAGTACTTC | CASSLGGVQETQYF
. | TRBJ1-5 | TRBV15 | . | TGTGCCACCAGCAGGGGGACCGGGGGGAAACCCCAGCATTTT | CATSRGTGGKPQHF
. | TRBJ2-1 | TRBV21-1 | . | TGTGCCAGCAGCCAGTTTTGTGGCAATGAGCAGTTCTTC | CASSQFCGNEQFF
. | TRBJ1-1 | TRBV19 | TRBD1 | TGTGCCAGTAGTATAGGGGACAGGTGGGGGAATTTGAACACTGAAGCTTTCTTT | CASSIGDRWGNLNTEAFF
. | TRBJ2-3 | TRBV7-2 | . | TGTGCCAGCAGCTTCCAGCGGACGTACACAGATACGCAGTATTTT | CASSFQRTYTDTQYF
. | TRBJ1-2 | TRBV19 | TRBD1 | TGTGCCAGTAGTATTGAAGCCGGGACAGTAGGCTATGGCTACACCTTC | CASSIEAGTVGYGYTF
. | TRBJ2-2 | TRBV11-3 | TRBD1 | TGTGCCAGCAGCAGTTACAGGGGCCCCACCGGGGAGCTGTTTTTT | CASSSYRGPTGELFF